Listed below are T cell receptor beta chains from one sample, sequenced in a study of blood T cell repertoires in COVID-19. Method: immunoSEQ multiplex PCR; TCRdb's copy keeps in-frame clones and lacks some. The data show roughly 49,000 clones, more than 75% seen once. The sample was peripheral blood. The receptors stem from a man aged 45-65 years with active COVID-19. The CDR3 runs from the conserved cysteine through the conserved F or W. The D gene is left open where the match is weak. The size of a clone is reported for some rows only, either as once, few or many, or as a class for expanded clones.

NA	TRBV7-2	NA	TRBJ1-5	15	TGTGCCAGCAGCTCCAGGGTAGGCAGCAATCAGCCCCAGCATTTT	CASSSRVGSNQPQHF
NA	TRBV4-2	NA	TRBJ2-7	17	TGTGCCAGCAGCCGCGGGTCGTCCCGGCAGGGGATAAACGAGCAGTACTTC	CASSRGSSRQGINEQYF
NA	TRBV20-1	NA	TRBJ1-4	11	TGCAGTGCTCCCAGGGAATTAAAACTGTTTTTT	CSAPRELKLFF
NA	TRBV7-2	NA	TRBJ2-5	12	TGTGCCAGCAGCGCGTCAGGGGAGACCCAGTACTTC	CASSASGETQYF
NA	TRBV5-1	NA	TRBJ2-5	13	TGCGCCAGCAGCTTGGCCCCAGAAGAGACCCAGTACTTC	CASSLAPEETQYF
NA	TRBV5-4	NA	TRBJ2-7	14	TGTGCCAGCAGCACAAAGACAGGAAGGGACGAGCAGTACTTC	CASSTKTGRDEQYF
NA	TRBV2	NA	TRBJ1-4	15	TGTGCCAGCAGTGAACGACAGACTTATAATGAAAAACTGTTTTTT	CASSERQTYNEKLFF
NA	TRBV19	NA	TRBJ2-2	14	TGTGCCAGTAGTCCCACAGGGTACACCGGGGAGCTGTTTTTT	CASSPTGYTGELFF
NA	TRBV15	NA	TRBJ2-5	15	TGTGCCACCAGCCCACTTGGGGCGGCCGGGGAGACCCAGTACTTC	CATSPLGAAGETQYF
TRBD2	TRBV7-8	NA	TRBJ2-2	18	TGTGCCAGCAGCTTCCCCGCAGCGGGGGGACCGAACACCGGGGAGCTGTTTTTT	CASSFPAAGGPNTGELFF
NA	TRBV7-9	NA	TRBJ2-2	14	TGTGCCAGCAGAATCTCGGCAGGGGTCGGGGAGCTGTTTTTT	CASRISAGVGELFF
NA	TRBV27	NA	TRBJ2-7	14	TGTGCCAGCAGTTTCTTGGGAGCCCCCTACGAGCAGTACTTC	CASSFLGAPYEQYF
TRBD2	TRBV29-1	NA	TRBJ2-5	15	TGCAGCGTTGACCAGGGAGGGTGGGCACAAGAGACCCAGTACTTC	CSVDQGGWAQETQYF
TRBD1	TRBV4-2	NA	TRBJ1-2	15	TGTGCCAGCAGCCAAGATCGGGTAACAGGGGGAGGCTACACCTTC	CASSQDRVTGGGYTF
NA	TRBV30	NA	TRBJ2-7	13	TGTGCCTGGGGGGGGCGGGGGTCTCAGGAGCAGTACTTC	CAWGGRGSQEQYF
TRBD1	TRBV3-1/TRBV3-2	few	TRBJ2-7	14	TGTGCCAGCAGCCACTGGGACAGCACCTACGAGCAGTACTTC	CASSHWDSTYEQYF
NA	TRBV12-5	NA	TRBJ1-1	14	TGTGCTAGTGGTTTGGACCTTTATGGGGCGTCAGCTTTCTTT	CASGLDLYGASAFF
TRBD2	TRBV3-1/TRBV3-2	NA	TRBJ2-7	16	TGTGCCAGCAGCCAATCCCAGCGGGGGGGCCTCAGCGAGCAGTACTTC	CASSQSQRGGLSEQYF
NA	TRBV18	NA	TRBJ2-5	13	TGTGCCAGCTCACCGCTAGTAATGGAGACCCAGTACTTC	CASSPLVMETQYF
TRBD1	TRBV6-5	NA	TRBJ1-2	13	TGTGCCAGCAGTTCGTTCGGACAGGGGAGCTACACCTTC	CASSSFGQGSYTF
NA	TRBV18	NA	TRBJ2-5	16	TGTGCCAGCTCCCCCCCAGGGTCCTCGTACCAAGAGACCCAGTACTTC	CASSPPGSSYQETQYF
TRBD2	TRBV5-1	NA	TRBJ2-5	14	TGCGCCAGCAGCCTAGCGGGGGGCCAAGAGACCCAGTACTTC	CASSLAGGQETQYF
TRBD1	TRBV9	NA	TRBJ2-7	15	TGTGCCAGCAGCCCCCAGCAGGGGGTATACTACGAGCAGTACTTC	CASSPQQGVYYEQYF
NA	TRBV6-2/TRBV6-3	NA	TRBJ2-7	12	TGTGCCAGCAGTCGCGGGATGGTCGAGCAGTACTTC	CASSRGMVEQYF
TRBD2	TRBV7-9	NA	TRBJ2-7	15	TGTGCCAGCAGCTCCCCACTAGCGGCGACCTACGAGCAGTACTTC	CASSSPLAATYEQYF
NA	TRBV2	NA	TRBJ2-1	12	TGTGCCAGCAGTGAACAGGGTTTTGAGCAGTTCTTC	CASSEQGFEQFF
NA	TRBV4-3	NA	TRBJ1-5	13	TGCGCCAGCAGCCCCGGCATGAGGCAGCCCCAGCATTTT	CASSPGMRQPQHF
TRBD2	TRBV6-6	few	TRBJ2-1	14	TGTGCCAGCACCCTAGATAGGCGGGGGGGTAAGCAGTTCTTC	CASTLDRRGGKQFF
NA	TRBV5-6	few	TRBJ1-6	14	TGTGCCAGCAGCCCGGGTCTCAGCAATTCACCCCTCCACTTT	CASSPGLSNSPLHF
NA	TRBV5-6	few	TRBJ2-3	13	TGTGCCAGCAGCTTGTACAGCGGGGATACGCAGTATTTT	CASSLYSGDTQYF
NA	TRBV6-6	NA	TRBJ2-3	14	TGTGCCAGCAGTTACACCCAACTGCCAGATACGCAGTATTTT	CASSYTQLPDTQYF
TRBD1	TRBV6-5	NA	TRBJ1-5	15	TGTGCCAGCAGTTCCTATCACAGGGGTGGGCAGCCCCAGCATTTT	CASSSYHRGGQPQHF
TRBD1	TRBV19	NA	TRBJ1-1	14	TGTGCCAGTAGTACCGGACAGGGATCTTCTGAAGCTTTCTTT	CASSTGQGSSEAFF
TRBD1	TRBV2	once	TRBJ1-2	14	TGTGCCAGCAGTCCGGACAGGGGGAACTATGGCTACACCTTC	CASSPDRGNYGYTF